The clone carrying this TCR beta chain was picked up one time. Its antigen is not known. The sample originates from a study of T cell responses to AZD1222 COVID-19 vaccine. Findings of the study overall: Along spike, vaccine-associated CD4 TCRs were found throughout, with dominance at 160-218 and 743-854.

Germline CDR1 reads SGHRS; CDR2 reads YFSETQ. The trim removed 4 bases at V and 4 bases at J, leaving 12 bases unmatched. This CDR3 region has 16 residues. Generated by immunoSEQ multiplex PCR, the TCRdb table keeps only in-frame clones and is missing some. There are 80,000 to 100,000 clones in the sample; 65% to 90% occur only once, and 5% to 7.5% lies in the top ten. The chain has TRBV5-1 and TRBJ1-2; 8 bases line up with TRBD1. The specimen comprised peripheral blood, sampled on day 0 of AZD1222 vaccination. The receptor's source is an adult in good health. The DNA of the CDR3 is TGCGCCAGCAGCCCCCAAACAGGGGGACAGGCCTATGGCTACACCTTC. It yields the protein CASSPQTGGQAYGYTF.